This TCR beta chain was profiled in a study of identifying expanded T cells in peripheral blood. General study points: Clone count variance between approximately two-week samples rose with total template count.

This table comes from immunoSEQ multiplex PCR, and its TCRdb copy is limited to in-frame clones, with some not included. The table has about 82,000 clones, 80% to 90% seen once. Trimming cost V 6 bases and J 1 base, with 9 bases left between them. The germline CDR1 and CDR2 sequences are MNHEY and SVGAGI. This CDR3 contains 13 residues. As for this clone: Its antigen is undetermined.

The origin of this receptor is a person between 18 and 70 years old in good health. The J gene is TRBJ1-1, the V gene TRBV6-5; D uncertain. The sample comprised blood. CDR3 protein: CASRNYRNTEAFF. CDR3 nucleotides: TGTGCCAGCAGAAACTACAGGAACACTGAAGCTTTCTTT.